This passage covers 9 T cell receptor beta chains from one sample sequenced in a study of blood T cell repertoires in COVID-19 (dated by TCRdb to the early 2020s). Library preparation was by the immunoSEQ multiplex PCR assay. TCRdb took over this immuneACCESS table, retaining in-frame rearrangements with V and J assigned. Such tables are incomplete; in checked studies, under half of the missing clones stem from an unresolved V gene, and the remainder is unexplained. The sample table shows around 76,000 clones, and around 84% are seen once. The top ten hold around 0.91% of the sample. Material for sequencing was peripheral blood. Every receptor here comes from a woman in her 70s with acute or convalescent COVID-19.

The J gene is TRBJ2-3, the V gene TRBV7-2; D perhaps matches TRBD1 (6 bases). Trimming cost V 1 base and J 3 bases, with 14 bases left between them. CDR1 is SGHTA, CDR2 FQGNSA, per germline. The CDR3 runs 16 residues. The CDR3 sequence is CASSLVPGQGTDTQYF. The CDR3 coding sequence is TGTGCCAGCAGCTTAGTGCCCGGGCAGGGGACAGATACGCAGTATTTT.

A single count supports this clone. The chain links TRBV19 to TRBJ2-5, with D possibly being TRBD1 (5 bases). CDR3 length equals 15 residues. Trimming shortened V by 3 bases and J by 2 bases, and 13 bases separated the two germline ends. Looked up from germline, CDR1 is LNHDA and CDR2 is SQIVND (reference sequence). The CDR3: CASSMTPTVQETQYF. DNA for the CDR3: TGTGCCAGTAGTATGACACCGACAGTTCAAGAGACCCAGTACTTC. The whole variable domain, filled in from reference TRBV19 and TRBJ2-5, reads DGGITQSPKYLFRKEGQNVTLSCEQNLNHDAMYWYRQDPGQGLRLIYYSQIVNDFQKGDIAEGYSVSREKKESFPLTVTSAQKNPTAFYLCASSMTPTVQETQYFGPGTRLLVL.

The gene calls are TRBV4-3 and TRBJ1-1; D gene ambiguous. This CDR3 has 15 residues. Trimming pared 4 bases from V and 1 base from J, leaving 13 bases between. Germline V gene lookup returns CDR1 LGHNA and CDR2 YSLEER. The DNA of the CDR3 is TGCGCCAGCAGCCTCGGGGTTCAGAGGAACACTGAAGCTTTCTTT. This codes for CASSLGVQRNTEAFF.

This clone was observed once. The chain links TRBV30 to TRBJ2-7; D call uncertain. The CDR3 is 13 residues long. V lost 1 base and J lost 5, with 12 bases in between. Germline CDR1 reads GTSNPN; CDR2 reads SVGIG (reference sequence). CDR3 sequence (DNA): TGTGCCTGGAGTGCCCCACCTAGGAACGAGCAGTACTTC. Translated: CAWSAPPRNEQYF.

The rearrangement uses TRBV18 and TRBJ1-1; 8 bases are a match to TRBD1. The CDR3 has 14 amino acids. J was trimmed by 5 bases and V by 4 bases; bases with no gene match: 6. Germline assignment: CDR1 KGHSH and CDR2 LQKENI. CDR3 amino acids: CASSLQGADTEAFF. The CDR3 coding sequence is TGTGCCAGCTCACTTCAGGGGGCTGATACTGAAGCTTTCTTT. The full variable domain, its missing parts supplied by reference TRBV18 and TRBJ1-1, is NAGVMQNPRHLVRRRGQEARLRCSPMKGHSHVYWYRQLPEEGLKFMVYLQKENIIDESGMPKERFSAEFPKEGPSILRIQQVVRGDSAAYFCASSLQGADTEAFFGQGTRLTVV.

The chain recombines TRBV27 with TRBJ2-3, with 7 positions matching TRBD1. Germline V lookup: CDR1 MNHEY, CDR2 SMNVEV (reference sequence). The CDR3 sequence is 19 residues long. Unmatched junction bases numbered 23, after V lost 6 bases and J lost 5 bases. The CDR3 nucleotides read TGTGCCAGCAGGCCCGATGGTCAAATGACAGGGAAATATGGAGATACGCAGTATTTT. Amino acids: CASRPDGQMTGKYGDTQYF.

This clone was observed once. V is TRBV28 and J is TRBJ2-3; TRBD2 might be the D (5 bases). Trimming removed 3 bases at V and 4 bases at J, with 14 bases between. The germline CDR1 and CDR2 sequences are MDHEN and SYDVKM. The CDR3 extends over 15 amino acids. CDR3 in amino acids: CASSFATRIADTQYF. DNA for the CDR3: TGTGCCAGCAGTTTCGCCACTAGAATTGCAGATACGCAGTATTTT.

The rearrangement uses TRBV6-5 and TRBJ2-7, with a tentative D call TRBD1 (6 bases). CDR3 size: 13 residues. Germline V lookup: CDR1 MNHEY, CDR2 SVGAGI. V shed 4 bases and J shed 2 bases, with 9 bases lying between them. The CDR3 protein is CASSSPGAYEQYF. CDR3 in DNA: TGTGCCAGCAGTTCCCCAGGGGCCTACGAGCAGTACTTC.

The chain is built from TRBV21-1 and TRBJ1-2. TRBV21-1 is assigned pseudogene status. The CDR3 totals 19 residues. CDR3 sequence: CASSTKVGGSGRCIYGYTF. In DNA, the CDR3 is TGTGCCAGCAGCACTAAAGTGGGGGGGTCAGGGAGATGCATCTATGGCTACACCTTC.